These T cell receptor beta chains were read from a single sample in a study of T-cell reconstitution after alpha-beta-depleted transplantation in children. A single record per CDR3 protein comes from TCRdb applying MiXCR to the PCR reads. The data contain roughly 220,000 distinct CDR3 sequences, around 7.7% of them seen just once; the ten biggest clones take up less than 40%. The sample here was PBMCs, mostly from graft donor cells, taken 360 days after TCRalphabeta/CD19-depleted stem cell transplant. All receptors derive from a male patient aged 2-15 years who had a stem cell transplant for acute myeloid leukemia, so the T cells may come from the graft donor. The CDR3 runs from the conserved cysteine through the conserved F or W. D genes are given only for firm matches. A row's size may be missing; if present it is once, few, many or a size class.

j_gene: TRBJ1-4; v_gene: TRBV20-1; d_gene: -; abundance: few; CDR3aa: CSARDPSTTNEKLFF; CDR3nt: TGCAGTGCTAGAGACCCCAGTACAACTAATGAAAAACTGTTTTTT
j_gene: TRBJ1-6; v_gene: TRBV7-6; d_gene: -; abundance: -; CDR3aa: CASSLQNSPLHF; CDR3nt: TGTGCCAGCAGCTTACAAAATTCACCCCTCCACTTT
j_gene: TRBJ2-5; v_gene: TRBV29-1; d_gene: TRBD2; abundance: -; CDR3aa: CSGAAGGETQYF; CDR3nt: TGCAGCGGGGCAGCGGGGGGAGAGACCCAGTACTTC
j_gene: TRBJ1-6; v_gene: TRBV20-1; d_gene: -; abundance: few; CDR3aa: CSARVGTLNSPLHF; CDR3nt: TGCAGTGCTAGAGTCGGGACACTTAATTCACCCCTCCACTTT
j_gene: TRBJ2-5; v_gene: TRBV12-3/TRBV12-4; d_gene: -; abundance: -; CDR3aa: CASSLALVVRGVEETQYF; CDR3nt: TGTGCCAGCAGTTTAGCTCTAGTCGTCCGGGGTGTCGAAGAGACCCAGTACTTC
j_gene: TRBJ2-1; v_gene: TRBV28; d_gene: TRBD2; abundance: -; CDR3aa: CATQTSGSRNEQFF; CDR3nt: TGTGCCACACAAACTAGCGGGAGTCGGAATGAGCAGTTCTTC
j_gene: TRBJ2-1; v_gene: TRBV12-3/TRBV12-4; d_gene: TRBD2; abundance: -; CDR3aa: CASRLAGSPSSYNEQFF; CDR3nt: TGTGCCAGTAGACTAGCGGGGTCCCCGAGCTCCTACAATGAGCAGTTCTTC
j_gene: TRBJ2-1; v_gene: TRBV4-1; d_gene: -; abundance: few; CDR3aa: CASSQVVWVYEQFF; CDR3nt: TGCGCCAGCAGCCAAGTGGTCTGGGTTTATGAGCAGTTCTTC
j_gene: TRBJ2-3; v_gene: TRBV18; d_gene: -; abundance: many; CDR3aa: CASSPLASTRKDTQYF; CDR3nt: TGTGCCAGCTCACCTCTAGCCTCCACCCGGAAGGATACGCAGTATTTT
j_gene: TRBJ1-2; v_gene: TRBV7-9; d_gene: -; abundance: many; CDR3aa: CASSYGQTADYGYTF; CDR3nt: TGTGCCAGCAGCTATGGACAGACCGCCGACTATGGCTACACCTTC